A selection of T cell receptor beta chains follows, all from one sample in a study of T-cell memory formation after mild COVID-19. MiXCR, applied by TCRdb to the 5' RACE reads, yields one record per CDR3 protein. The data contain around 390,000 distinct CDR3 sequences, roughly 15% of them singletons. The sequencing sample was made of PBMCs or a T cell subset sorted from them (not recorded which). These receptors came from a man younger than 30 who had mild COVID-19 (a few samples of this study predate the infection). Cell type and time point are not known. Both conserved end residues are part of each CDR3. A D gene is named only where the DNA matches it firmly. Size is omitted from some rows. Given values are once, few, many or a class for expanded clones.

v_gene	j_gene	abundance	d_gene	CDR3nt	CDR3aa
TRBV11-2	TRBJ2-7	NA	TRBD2	TGTGCCAGCAGCTCAGGGACTAGCGGGGTGACCTACGAGCAGTACTTC	CASSSGTSGVTYEQYF
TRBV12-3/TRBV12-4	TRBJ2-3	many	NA	TGTGCCAGCAGTTCGGACAGCTTTGCAGATACGCAGTATTTT	CASSSDSFADTQYF
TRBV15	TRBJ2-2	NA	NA	TGTGCCACCAGCGGCGGGGTTGGGATAGGGAAAACCGGGGAGCTGTTTTTT	CATSGGVGIGKTGELFF
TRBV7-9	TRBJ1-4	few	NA	TGTGCCAGCTGTCGCGGAGGGCAAGGGGAAAAACTGTTTTTT	CASCRGGQGEKLFF
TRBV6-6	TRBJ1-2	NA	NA	TGTGCCAGCAGTCAGATTCGTTGGAGGTATGGCTACACCTTC	CASSQIRWRYGYTF
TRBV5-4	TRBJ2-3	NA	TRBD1	TGTGCCAGCAGGACCGACAGGGGCCTCACAGATACGCAGTATTTT	CASRTDRGLTDTQYF
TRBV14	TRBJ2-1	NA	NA	TGTGCCAGCAGACCCTCGACGGGGGTCTACAATGAGCAGTTCTTC	CASRPSTGVYNEQFF
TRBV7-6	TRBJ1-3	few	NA	TGTGCCAGCAGCTTATCTTTGGGCTCTGGAAACACCATATATTTT	CASSLSLGSGNTIYF
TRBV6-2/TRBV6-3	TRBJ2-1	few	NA	TGTGCCAGCTTCGCGACCCTTTCCCCCACCTACAATGAGCAGTTCTTC	CASFATLSPTYNEQFF
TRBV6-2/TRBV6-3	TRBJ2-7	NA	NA	TGTGCCAGCAGTTACGATGCCCGCCCCTACGAGCAGTACTTC	CASSYDARPYEQYF
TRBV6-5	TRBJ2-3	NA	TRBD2	TGTGCCACGGGGGGGGGGCGGACAGATACGCAGTATTTT	CATGGGRTDTQYF
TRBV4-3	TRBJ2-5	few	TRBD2	TGCGCCAGCAGCCAGAATCCCGGGACTAGCGGAATCGTTGGAGAGACCCAGTACTTC	CASSQNPGTSGIVGETQYF
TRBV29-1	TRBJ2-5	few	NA	TGCAGCACGGGCGGTGGGGGACAACAGACCCAGTACTTC	CSTGGGGQQTQYF
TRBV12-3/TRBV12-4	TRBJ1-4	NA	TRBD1	TGTGCCAGCAGTCCGGGACAGCATAATGAAAAACTGTTTTTT	CASSPGQHNEKLFF
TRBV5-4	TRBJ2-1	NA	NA	TGTGCCAGCAGCTTGTCTAGCGCAGGACCCTACAATGAGCAGTTCTTC	CASSLSSAGPYNEQFF
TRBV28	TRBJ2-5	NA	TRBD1	TGTGCCAGCAGTTCACCGCCCCAGGACAGGGGAGAGACCCAGTACTTC	CASSSPPQDRGETQYF
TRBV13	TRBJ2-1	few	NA	TGTGCCAGCAGAAGAGGCCCTTTGAATGAGCAGTTCTTC	CASRRGPLNEQFF
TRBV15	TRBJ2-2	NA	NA	TGTGCCACCAGCACAGGACCCCCGAACACCGGGGAGCTGTTTTTT	CATSTGPPNTGELFF
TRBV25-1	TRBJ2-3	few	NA	TGTGCCAGCAGTGAAGGAGGGGATAAACATACGCAGTATTTT	CASSEGGDKHTQYF
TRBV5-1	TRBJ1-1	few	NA	TGCGCCAGCAGCTTGGCCCCCGGCGCGGGCACTGAAGCTTTCTTT	CASSLAPGAGTEAFF
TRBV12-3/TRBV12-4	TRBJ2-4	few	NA	TGTGCCAGCACCGAGGACAGCCGAAGTCTAGCCAAAAACATTCAGTACTTC	CASTEDSRSLAKNIQYF
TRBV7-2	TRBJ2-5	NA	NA	TGTGCCAGCAGCTTAGAAGGGAGGATGGTGGAGACCCAGTACTTC	CASSLEGRMVETQYF
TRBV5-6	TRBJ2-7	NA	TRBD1	TGTGCCAGCAGCTTGGAGGGGACGACAGGGGAGCAGTACTTC	CASSLEGTTGEQYF
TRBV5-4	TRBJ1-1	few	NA	TGTGCCAGCAGATTACAGGGCAATCAATTTGAAGCTTTCTTT	CASRLQGNQFEAFF
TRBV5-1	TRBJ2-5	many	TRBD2	TGCGCCAGCAGCTTTAGCGGGGGCCCTCGGGAGACCCAGTACTTC	CASSFSGGPRETQYF
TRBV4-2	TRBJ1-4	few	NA	TGTGCCAGCAGCCCCGAGGAGGGTTCATACGCGGGACTGTTTTTT	CASSPEEGSYAGLFF
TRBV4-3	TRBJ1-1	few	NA	TGCGCCAGCAGCCAAGACATAGGAACTATGAACACTGAAGCTTTCTTT	CASSQDIGTMNTEAFF
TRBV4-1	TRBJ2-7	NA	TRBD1	TGCGCCAGCAGCCAAGTCCCGGGACAGCCAAGCTCCTACGAGCAGTACTTC	CASSQVPGQPSSYEQYF
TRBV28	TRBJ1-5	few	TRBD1	TGTGCCAGCAGCCAACCCACGACAGGGGGCAATCAGCCCCAGCATTTT	CASSQPTTGGNQPQHF
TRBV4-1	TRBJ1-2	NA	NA	TGCGCCAGCAGCCAAGGCCGGGGCTACACCTTC	CASSQGRGYTF
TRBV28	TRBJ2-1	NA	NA	TGTGCCAGCAGTTTATTTTTGGGGAATGAGCAGTTCTTC	CASSLFLGNEQFF
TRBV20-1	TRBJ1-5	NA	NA	TGCAGTGCTATCCAGGACCTCAATCAGCCCCAGCATTTT	CSAIQDLNQPQHF
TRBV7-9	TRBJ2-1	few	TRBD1	TGTGCCAGCAGCTTAGTCCGGGACAGATACAATGAGCAGTTCTTC	CASSLVRDRYNEQFF